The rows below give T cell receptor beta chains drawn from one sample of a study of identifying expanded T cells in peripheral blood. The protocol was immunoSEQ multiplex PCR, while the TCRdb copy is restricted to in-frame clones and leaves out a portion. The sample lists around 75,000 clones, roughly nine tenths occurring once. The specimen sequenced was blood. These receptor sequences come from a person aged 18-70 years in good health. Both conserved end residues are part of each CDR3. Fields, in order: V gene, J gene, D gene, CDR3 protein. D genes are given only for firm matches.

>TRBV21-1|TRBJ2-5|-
CASKGGGGETQYF
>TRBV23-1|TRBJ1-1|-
CASSQSRDRANTEAFF
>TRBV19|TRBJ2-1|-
CASSISGTVNNEQFF
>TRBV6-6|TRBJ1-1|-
CASRPPFGEAFF
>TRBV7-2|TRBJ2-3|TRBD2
CASSSQAGGSDTQYF
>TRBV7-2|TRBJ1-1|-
CASSLGRHGGYSGTEAFF
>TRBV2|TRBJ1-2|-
CASSLRDSGYTF
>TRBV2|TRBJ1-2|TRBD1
CASSELGTGVGYTF
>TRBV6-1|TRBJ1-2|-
CASSDAQTPRAGYGYTF
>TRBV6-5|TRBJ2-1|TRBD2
CASRSGGGSYNEQFF
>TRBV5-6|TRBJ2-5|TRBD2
CASSLGGYQETQYF
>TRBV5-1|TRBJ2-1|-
CASSLEGLFNEQFF
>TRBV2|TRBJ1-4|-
CASSPPINQYKEKLFF
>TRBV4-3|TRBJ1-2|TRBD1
CASSQDRGWEFYGYTF
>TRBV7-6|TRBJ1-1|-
CASSLALGTEAFF
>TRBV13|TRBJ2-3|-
CASSFRGGPQDTQYF
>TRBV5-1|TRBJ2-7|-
CASSLAPGAKEQYF
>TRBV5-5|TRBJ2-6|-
CASSTAGAGANVLTF
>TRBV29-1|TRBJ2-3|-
CSVYRGRDTQYF
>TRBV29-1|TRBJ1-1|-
CSVDKGRTEAFF